This T cell receptor beta chain was sequenced for a study of blood T cell repertoires in COVID-19. Study context: PBMCs, B-cell-depleted T cells, or T cells were the source of the cDNA or gDNA that made up the material.

Germline assignment: CDR1 MDHEN and CDR2 SYDVKM. The CDR3 has 16 residues. V lost 2 bases and J 13 bases, leaving 23 bases between the germline ends. Sequencing was performed with immunoSEQ multiplex PCR; in TCRdb, only in-frame clones are kept and a portion is missing. The data contain about 180,000 clones, roughly nine tenths of them seen just once; the ten biggest clones take up 2% to 2.5%. Ages ranged from about 18 to 89 years, with residence in about 24 US areas. Sequenced input: PBMCs or T cells enriched from blood (not recorded which). The TCR sequence derives from a woman in her thirties or forties with acute COVID-19. The V gene is TRBV28, the J gene TRBJ1-4; D is unresolved. As DNA, the CDR3 is TGTGCCAGCAGTTTACCAGGAGGCGAACGAGGAAAAGGACTGTTTTTT. Encoded protein: CASSLPGGERGKGLFF.